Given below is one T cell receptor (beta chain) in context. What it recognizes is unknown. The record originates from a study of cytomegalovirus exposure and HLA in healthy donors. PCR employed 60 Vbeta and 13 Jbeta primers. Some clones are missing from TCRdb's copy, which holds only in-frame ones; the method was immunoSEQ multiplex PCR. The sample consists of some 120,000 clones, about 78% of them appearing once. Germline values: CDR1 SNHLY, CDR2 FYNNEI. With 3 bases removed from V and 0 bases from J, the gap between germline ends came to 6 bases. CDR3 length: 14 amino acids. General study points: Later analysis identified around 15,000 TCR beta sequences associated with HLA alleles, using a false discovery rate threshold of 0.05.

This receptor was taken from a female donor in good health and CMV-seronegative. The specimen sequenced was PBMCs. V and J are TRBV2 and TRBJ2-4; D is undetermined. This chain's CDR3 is CASSDSLAKNIQYF. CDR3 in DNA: TGTGCCAGCAGTGATTCTTTAGCCAAAAACATTCAGTACTTC.